One sample yielded the 31 T cell receptor beta chains listed below, sequenced in a study of quantifying T cell responses using KT2 cells. Study details: RNA was reverse transcribed with TCR alpha and beta constant-region primers.

The cDNA 3' end received a ligated oligonucleotide with a UMI. The first PCR ran approximately 4 cycles with an equimolar RC1.1 and RC1.2 beta primer mix. TCRdb re-derived calls from the UMI-ligation and nested PCR reads in MiXCR, one entry per CDR3 protein. The sample lists tens of thousands of distinct CDR3 sequences, roughly 12% occurring once. Input material: PBMCs spiked with cells of the T cell clone KT2. These receptors all stem from a human donor.

This clonotype has just a few counts. The chain employs TRBV27 and TRBJ1-1; tentatively, D is TRBD1 (6 bases). The CDR3 covers 15 residues. Deletions cut 1 base from V and 2 bases from J, with 11 bases between. From germline, CDR1 is MNHEY and CDR2 SMNVEV (reference sequence). In DNA, the CDR3 is TGTGCCAGCAGTTTATTGGACAGCTTAAACACTGAAGCTTTCTTT. Translating it yields CASSLLDSLNTEAFF.

This clonotype was detected a few times. The rearrangement uses TRBV7-9 and TRBJ2-2; 12 nucleotides agree with TRBD2. With V trimmed by 3 bases and J by 5 bases, 1 base remained unmatched. CDR3 size: 15 residues. The germline V gene encodes CDR1 SEHNR and CDR2 FQNEAQ (reference sequence). The CDR3, as DNA: TGTGCCAGCAGCTTGACTAGCGGGAGAACCGGGGAGCTGTTTTTT. Translating it yields CASSLTSGRTGELFF.

This clonotype was seen only a few times. The chain joins TRBV29-1 to TRBJ2-3; 9 bases fit TRBD2. Per germline, CDR1 SQVTM and CDR2 ANQGSEA. CDR3 length: 16 amino acids. With 6 bases clipped from V and 4 bases from J, the junction kept 14 bases outside the gene matches. The CDR3 loop is CSVVPGIAGVADTQYF. The CDR3 DNA is TGCAGCGTCGTGCCTGGAATAGCGGGAGTGGCAGATACGCAGTATTTT.

The CDR3 DNA is TGTGCCAGCAGCCAGGCACAGGGCAGCGCAAGGGAAAAACTGTTTTTT. Its translation is CASSQAQGSAREKLFF. The rearrangement links TRBV4-2 to TRBJ1-4, with TRBD1 as a possible D gene (6 bases). The CDR3 has 16 amino acids. The germline V and J ends were trimmed by 3 bases and 8 bases, with 19 bases remaining between them. CDR1 is LGHNA and CDR2 is YNFKEQ in the germline V gene.

V is TRBV29-1 and J is TRBJ2-1; TRBD1 might be the D (5 bases). The V gene lost 7 bases and the J gene lost 7 bases, with 14 bases spanning the gap. The CDR3 is 12 residues long. CDR1 SQVTM and CDR2 ANQGSEA come from the germline V gene. CDR3 bases: TGCAGCGCATCTCCCCCAGGGAATGAGCAGTTCTTC. It encodes CSASPPGNEQFF.

This clonotype has more than one count but fewer than ten. The V call is TRBV20-1, the J call TRBJ1-6; the match to TRBD1 covers 11 bases. The CDR3 contains 14 residues. The V segment lost 6 bases and the J segment 9 bases; nucleotides outside the gene matches: 7. Germline V gene data show CDR1 as DFQATT and CDR2 as SNEGSKA (reference sequence). CDR3 in amino acids: CSARTGGEGSPLHF. The CDR3 DNA reads TGCAGTGCCAGGACAGGGGGCGAGGGTTCACCCCTCCACTTT.

In this sample, this clonotype turned up many times. V usage is TRBV7-6 and J usage is TRBJ2-7; 9 bases are shared with TRBD2. This CDR3 is 20 amino acids long. The ends lost 3 bases at V and 3 bases at J; junction bases unmatched: 21. The V gene's germline CDR1 is SGHVS and CDR2 FNYEAQ. CDR3 protein: CASSFYQLVVAGATHYEQYF. The CDR3 DNA reads TGTGCCAGCAGCTTTTACCAGTTGGTGGTAGCGGGAGCGACCCACTACGAGCAGTACTTC.

This clonotype was observed a few times. This chain connects TRBV2 to TRBJ2-7; TRBD2 aligns across 9 bases. The germline V gene encodes CDR1 SNHLY and CDR2 FYNNEI. The CDR3 length is 14 residues. J gave up 3 bases and V 7 bases, and 7 bases lay outside the gene matches. The CDR3 DNA is TGTGCCAGCAACGGAGCGGGAGGAATCTACGAGCAGTACTTC. It encodes CASNGAGGIYEQYF.

The rearrangement joins TRBV6-5 to TRBJ1-2; no clear D gene. Germline CDR1 is MNHEY and CDR2 is SVGAGI. V gave up 8 bases and J gave up 0 bases, with 16 bases separating them. The CDR3 runs 15 residues. CDR3: CASVKAGDSNYGYTF. CDR3 nucleotide sequence: TGTGCCAGCGTTAAGGCGGGAGACTCTAACTATGGCTACACCTTC.

This clonotype was seen many times. At one end the junction does not follow the germline gene, possibly because of a read error. CDR3 loop: CVSSSGWGESGYTF. The CDR3 DNA is TGTGTCAGCAGCTCGGGCTGGGGAGAGAGTGGCTACACCTTC. The genes are TRBV7-2 and TRBJ1-2; no clear D. The CDR3 runs to 14 residues. Germline CDR1 SGHTA, CDR2 FQGNSA.

This clonotype turned up a few times. The chain links TRBV29-1 to TRBJ2-7, with no clear D. CDR1 and CDR2 (germline): SQVTM, ANQGSEA. The CDR3 has 10 residues. V lost 2 bases and J 3 bases, leaving 2 bases between the germline ends. This CDR3 is CSVEYYEQYF. CDR3 nucleotide sequence: TGCAGCGTTGAATACTACGAGCAGTACTTC.

The chain is built from TRBV5-1 and TRBJ2-5; D is uncertain. Trimming took 0 bases from V and 5 from J, leaving 11 bases between them. CDR3 length: 14 residues. Germline CDR1 and CDR2: SGHRS and YFSETQ. CDR3 sequence (DNA): TGCGCCAGCAGCTTGGGTGGGGATTCGGAGACCCAGTACTTC. It translates to CASSLGGDSETQYF.

This clonotype turned up a few times. V and J are TRBV6-6 and TRBJ1-1; D is perhaps TRBD1 (5 bases). The CDR3 spans 16 residues. Per the germline V gene, CDR1 is MNHNY and CDR2 is SVGAGI (reference sequence). Deletions cut 1 base from V and 1 base from J, with 13 bases between. CDR3 loop: CASSYWGLGQNTEAFF. CDR3 bases: TGTGCCAGCAGTTACTGGGGGTTAGGGCAGAACACTGAAGCTTTCTTT.

The sample holds many counts of this clonotype. The CDR3 spells CSVEVGSKNIQYF. CDR3 coding DNA: TGCAGCGTTGAAGTCGGCAGCAAAAACATTCAGTACTTC. The chain uses TRBV29-1 and TRBJ2-4; D not resolved. The CDR3 totals 13 residues. Germline CDR1 and CDR2: SQVTM and ANQGSEA. V was clipped by 1 base and J by 3 bases, with 7 bases between them.

CDR3 sequence: CASSLSGEEAKNIQYF. CDR3 coding DNA: TGTGCCAGCAGTTTATCAGGGGAGGAAGCCAAAAACATTCAGTACTTC. The V call is TRBV28, the J call TRBJ2-4; the D call may be TRBD1 or TRBD2 (6 bases each). The CDR3 sequence is 16 residues long. Germline CDR1 MDHEN, CDR2 SYDVKM. Trimming shortened V by 1 base and J by 0 bases, and 10 bases separated the two germline ends.

This clonotype was seen many times. This chain uses TRBV29-1 with TRBJ1-1; TRBD1 agrees at 8 bases. CDR3 length: 14 residues. V shed 6 bases and J 5 bases; nucleotides not matched to a gene: 11. Germline V CDR1 and CDR2: SQVTM, ANQGSEA. CDR3 loop: CSVRTTGANTEAFF. The CDR3 bases are TGCAGCGTCCGCACGACAGGGGCGAATACTGAAGCTTTCTTT.

This chain links TRBV20-1 with TRBJ1-6; no definite D call. The CDR3 spans 18 residues. V gave up 0 bases and J gave up 7 bases, with 22 bases separating them. Germline CDR1 and CDR2: DFQATT and SNEGSKA (reference sequence). CDR3 coding DNA: TGCAGTGCTAGAGAGGAGGGCGGGAAGGGTAGCCGCAATTCACCCCTCCACTTT. This codes for CSAREEGGKGSRNSPLHF.

This chain joins TRBV2 and TRBJ2-5, with 10 bases aligning to TRBD1. V gave up 5 bases and J gave up 5 bases; unmatched junction bases: 8. Germline lookup yields CDR1 SNHLY and CDR2 FYNNEI. This CDR3 spans 15 amino acids. The CDR3 DNA follows: TGTGCCAGCAGTACCGACAGGGGGCTAATGGAGACCCAGTACTTC. This codes for CASSTDRGLMETQYF. The full variable domain, with the rest looked up from reference TRBV2 and TRBJ2-5, is EPEVTQTPSHQVTQMGQEVILRCVPISNHLYFYWYRQILGQKVEFLVSFYNNEISEKSEIFDDQFSVERPDGSNFTLKIRSTKLEDSAMYFCASSTDRGLMETQYFGPGTRLLVL.

The genes are TRBV4-3 and TRBJ1-6; possibly TRBD1 for D (6 bases). Germline CDR1 LGHNA, CDR2 YSLEER. This CDR3 spans 16 amino acids. Trimming left V 1 base short and J 9 bases short, with 16 bases between. The CDR3 here is CASSQGGRGEGSPLHF. The CDR3 nucleotides read TGCGCCAGCAGCCAAGGGGGCAGGGGTGAAGGTTCACCCCTCCACTTT.

This clonotype was seen only a few times. The J gene is TRBJ1-4, the V gene TRBV4-1; TRBD1 is a possible D gene (6 bases). V dropped 4 bases and J dropped 14 bases, with 17 bases sitting between them. The CDR3 spans 13 residues. Looked up from germline, CDR1 is MGHRA and CDR2 is YSYEKL. Here the CDR3 DNA reads TGCGCCAGCAGCCGAGTCACACAGGGAGGGCTGTTTTTT. It translates to CASSRVTQGGLFF.

This clonotype has a handful of counts. The chain joins TRBV7-9 to TRBJ1-2; D might be TRBD1 (5 bases). CDR3 length: 15 amino acids. Between the trimmed V and J ends, which lost 5 bases and 0 bases, there was a span of 13 bases. CDR1 and CDR2 (germline): SEHNR, FQNEAQ (reference sequence). Here the CDR3 DNA reads TGTGCCAGCAGCCCGACAGCGAGCACTAACTATGGCTACACCTTC. Translating gives CASSPTASTNYGYTF.

This clonotype has only a few counts. The rearrangement joins TRBV7-9 to TRBJ1-4; no reliable D call. Deletions cut 2 bases from V and 4 bases from J, with 8 bases between. The CDR3 totals 14 residues. Germline-derived CDR1 and CDR2 are SEHNR and FQNEAQ (reference sequence). The CDR3 DNA reads TGTGCCAGCAGCTTATTGGAGATTAATGAAAAACTGTTTTTT. It codes for CASSLLEINEKLFF.

This clonotype turned up a few times. V gene TRBV6-2 or TRBV6-3 combines with J gene TRBJ2-7; 10 bases agree with TRBD2. The junction had 9 bases not matched to a gene; V was cut back by 8 bases and J by 5 bases. The length of the CDR3 is 14 residues. Per the germline V gene, CDR1 is MNHEY and CDR2 is SVGEGT. CDR3 in amino acids: CASQKREGGHEQYF. CDR3 coding DNA: TGTGCCAGCCAAAAGCGGGAGGGAGGTCACGAGCAGTACTTC.

The genes are TRBV5-4 and TRBJ2-5; 8 bases are a match to TRBD2. Germline assignment: CDR1 SGHNT and CDR2 YYREEE (reference sequence). The CDR3 runs 15 residues. The V and J ends lost 0 bases and 4 bases, in that order; junction bases with no gene match: 5. The CDR3 coding sequence is TGTGCCAGCAGCTTGGCCGGGAGGGCCCTAGAGACCCAGTACTTC. It is translated as CASSLAGRALETQYF.

V and J are TRBV29-1 and TRBJ2-2; 8 nucleotides match TRBD1. With 2 bases clipped from V and 6 bases from J, the junction kept 11 bases outside the gene matches. Germline loops: CDR1 SQVTM, CDR2 ANQGSEA. CDR3 length: 16 amino acids. Here the CDR3 DNA reads TGCAGCGTTGAAACGCCAGGACAGGGAACGGCCGGGGAGCTGTTTTTT. It is translated as CSVETPGQGTAGELFF.

The chain couples TRBV7-9 to TRBJ1-1; D unclear. The CDR3 runs to 12 residues. V lost 5 bases, J lost 5 bases, and 9 bases lay in between. Looked up from germline, CDR1 is SEHNR and CDR2 is FQNEAQ (reference sequence). The CDR3 spells CASSADWTEAFF. The CDR3 DNA sequence: TGTGCCAGCAGCGCCGACTGGACTGAAGCTTTCTTT.

There are a few counts of this clonotype. This chain uses TRBV20-1 with TRBJ2-3; 9 bases align to TRBD2. J was trimmed by 0 bases and V by 6 bases; bases with no gene match: 7. The CDR3 consists of 15 residues. Germline CDR1 and CDR2: DFQATT and SNEGSKA (reference sequence). This CDR3 reads CSALRLAASTDTQYF. The DNA for the CDR3 is TGCAGTGCCCTAAGACTAGCGGCTAGCACAGATACGCAGTATTTT.

This clonotype was found many times. The rearrangement links TRBV4-1 to TRBJ2-5; 7 nucleotides agree with TRBD2. There are 16 residues in the CDR3. CDR1 is MGHRA and CDR2 is YSYEKL in the germline V gene. V gave up 6 bases and J gave up 5 bases; unmatched junction bases: 15. The CDR3 region has the DNA TGCGCCAGCAGTCCTAGCGTCTTAGCGGGCCGGGAGACCCAGTACTTC. Protein sequence: CASSPSVLAGRETQYF.

V is TRBV5-6 and J is TRBJ2-3, with 12 bases lining up with TRBD2. The CDR3 sequence is 15 residues long. Germline-derived CDR1 and CDR2 are SGHDT and YYEEEE. V lost 3 bases to trimming and J lost 5 bases; unmatched junction nucleotides: 4. CDR3: CASSSSGGAKDTQYF. CDR3 sequence (DNA): TGTGCCAGCAGCTCTAGCGGGGGGGCCAAAGATACGCAGTATTTT. Together with reference TRBV5-6 and TRBJ2-3, the CDR3 gives the full variable domain: DAGVTQSPTHLIKTRGQQVTLRCSPKSGHDTVSWYQQALGQGPQFIFQYYEEEERQRGNFPDRFSGHQFPNYSSELNVNALLLGDSALYLCASSSSGGAKDTQYFGPGTRLTVL.

The chain combines TRBV2 with TRBJ2-5, with D tentatively TRBD1 or TRBD2 (5 bases each). The CDR3 contains 16 residues. The germline gives CDR1 SNHLY, CDR2 FYNNEI. V was clipped by 10 bases and J by 0 bases, with 21 bases between them. The CDR3 sequence: CATPGTGTWYQETQYF. The CDR3 DNA reads TGTGCCACCCCCGGGACCGGGACGTGGTACCAAGAGACCCAGTACTTC. Combining the CDR3 with reference TRBV2 and TRBJ2-5 gives the whole variable domain EPEVTQTPSHQVTQMGQEVILRCVPISNHLYFYWYRQILGQKVEFLVSFYNNEISEKSEIFDDQFSVERPDGSNFTLKIRSTKLEDSAMYFCATPGTGTWYQETQYFGPGTRLLVL.

This clonotype was detected only a few times. The V and J genes are TRBV6-1 and TRBJ1-1; the D gene is possibly TRBD1 (5 bases). V was clipped by 7 bases and J by 5 bases, with 20 bases between them. The CDR3 is 15 amino acids. Per the germline V gene, CDR1 is MNHNS and CDR2 is SASEGT. The CDR3 coding sequence is TGTGCCAGCATCCAGCCGGGGCACCGGGGGACTGAAGCTTTCTTT. This encodes CASIQPGHRGTEAFF.